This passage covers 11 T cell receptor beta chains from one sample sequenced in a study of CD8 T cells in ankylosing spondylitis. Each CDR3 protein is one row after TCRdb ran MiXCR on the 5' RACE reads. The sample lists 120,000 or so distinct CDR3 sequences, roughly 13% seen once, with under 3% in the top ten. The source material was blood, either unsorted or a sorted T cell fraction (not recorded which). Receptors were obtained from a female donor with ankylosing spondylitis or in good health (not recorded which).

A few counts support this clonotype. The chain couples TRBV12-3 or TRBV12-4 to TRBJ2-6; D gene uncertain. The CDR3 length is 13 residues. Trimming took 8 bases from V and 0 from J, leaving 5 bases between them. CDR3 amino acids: CASETSGANVLTF. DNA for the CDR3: TGTGCCAGCGAGACCTCTGGGGCCAACGTCCTGACTTTC.

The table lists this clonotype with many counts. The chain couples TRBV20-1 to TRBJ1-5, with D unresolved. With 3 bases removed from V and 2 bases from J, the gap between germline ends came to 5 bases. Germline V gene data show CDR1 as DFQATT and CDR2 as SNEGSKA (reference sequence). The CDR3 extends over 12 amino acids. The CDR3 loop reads CSASAGNQPQHF. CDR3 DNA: TGCAGTGCTAGCGCAGGCAATCAGCCCCAGCATTTT.

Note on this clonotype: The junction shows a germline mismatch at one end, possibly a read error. DNA for the CDR3: TGCAGTGCTAGAGATCTTGCTAGCGGGTCCTGCAATGAGCAGTTCTTC. This gives the protein CSARDLASGSCNEQFF. The chain has TRBV20-1 and TRBJ2-1; 8 nucleotides agree with TRBD2. The CDR3 consists of 16 residues. Germline-derived CDR1 and CDR2 are DFQATT and SNEGSKA (reference sequence).

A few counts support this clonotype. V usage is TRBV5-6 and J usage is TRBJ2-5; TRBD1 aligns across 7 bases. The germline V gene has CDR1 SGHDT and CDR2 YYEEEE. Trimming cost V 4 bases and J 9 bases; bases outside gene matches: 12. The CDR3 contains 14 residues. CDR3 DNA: TGTGCCAGCAGCCCCGGGGACAGCACAGGGGCCCAGTACTTC. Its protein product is CASSPGDSTGAQYF. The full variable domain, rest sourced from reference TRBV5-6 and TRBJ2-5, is DAGVTQSPTHLIKTRGQQVTLRCSPKSGHDTVSWYQQALGQGPQFIFQYYEEEERQRGNFPDRFSGHQFPNYSSELNVNALLLGDSALYLCASSPGDSTGAQYFGPGTRLLVL.

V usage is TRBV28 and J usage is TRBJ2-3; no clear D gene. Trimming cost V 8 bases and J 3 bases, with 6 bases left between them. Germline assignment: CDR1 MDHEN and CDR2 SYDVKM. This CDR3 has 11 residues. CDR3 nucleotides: TGTGCCAGCGGCCTTACAGATACGCAGTATTTT. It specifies CASGLTDTQYF.

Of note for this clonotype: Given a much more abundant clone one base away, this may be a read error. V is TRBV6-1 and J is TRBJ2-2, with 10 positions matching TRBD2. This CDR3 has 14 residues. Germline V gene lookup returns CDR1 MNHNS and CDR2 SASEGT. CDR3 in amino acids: CATKGLALTGELLF. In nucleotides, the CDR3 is TGTGCCACGAAGGGACTAGCGCTCACCGGGGAGCTGCTTTTT.

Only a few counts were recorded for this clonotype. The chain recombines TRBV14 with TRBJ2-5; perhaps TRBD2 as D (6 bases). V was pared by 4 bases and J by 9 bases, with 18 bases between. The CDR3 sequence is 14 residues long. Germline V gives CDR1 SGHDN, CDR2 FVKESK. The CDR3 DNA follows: TGTGCCAGCAGCCCGGGACTGTCCTTGAGGTCCCAGTACTTC. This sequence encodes CASSPGLSLRSQYF.

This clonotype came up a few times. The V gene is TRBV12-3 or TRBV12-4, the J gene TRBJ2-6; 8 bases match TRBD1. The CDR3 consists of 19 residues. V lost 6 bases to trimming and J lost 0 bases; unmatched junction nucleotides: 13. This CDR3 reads CASSGTGGLSFSGANVLTF. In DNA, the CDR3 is TGTGCCAGCAGCGGGACAGGCGGTCTTAGTTTCTCTGGGGCCAACGTCCTGACTTTC.

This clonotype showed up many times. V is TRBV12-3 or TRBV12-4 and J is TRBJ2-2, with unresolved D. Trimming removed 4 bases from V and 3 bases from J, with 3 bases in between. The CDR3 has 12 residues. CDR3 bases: TGTGCCAGCAGTTCTTACACCGGGGAGCTGTTTTTT. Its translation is CASSSYTGELFF.

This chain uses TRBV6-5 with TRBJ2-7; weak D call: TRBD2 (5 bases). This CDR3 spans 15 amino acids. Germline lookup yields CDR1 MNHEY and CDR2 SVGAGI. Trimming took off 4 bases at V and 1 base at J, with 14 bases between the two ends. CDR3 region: CASSLGGSPSYEQYF. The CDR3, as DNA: TGTGCCAGCAGTTTAGGTGGGAGCCCATCCTACGAGCAGTACTTC.

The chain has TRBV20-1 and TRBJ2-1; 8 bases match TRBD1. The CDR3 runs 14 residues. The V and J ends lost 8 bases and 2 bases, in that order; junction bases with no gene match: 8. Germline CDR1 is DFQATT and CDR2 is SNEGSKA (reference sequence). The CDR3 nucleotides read TGCAGTTACACGACAGGGGTGGCCTACAATGAGCAGTTCTTC. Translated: CSYTTGVAYNEQFF.